Shown below are 30 T cell receptor beta chains from a single sample sequenced in a study of pediatric ulcerative colitis. During colonoscopy, one to two rectal pinch biopsies were collected. Sequencing was performed with immunoSEQ multiplex PCR; in TCRdb, only in-frame clones are kept and a portion is missing. Here the sample spans 35,000 or so clones, 60% to 75% being singletons. Sequenced input: gut tissue. These receptors were collected from a boy aged 10-17 years with moderate ulcerative colitis.

The CDR3 region is CASSSSGSSVNEQFF. For the CDR3, the DNA is TGTGCCAGTAGCTCTAGCGGGAGCTCTGTAAATGAGCAGTTCTTC. The chain has TRBV19 and TRBJ2-1; 10 nucleotides agree with TRBD2. The CDR3 runs 15 residues. CDR1 and CDR2 (germline): LNHDA, SQIVND (reference sequence). V trimming: 6 bases; J trimming: 7 bases; junction bases outside the gene matches: 9.

About this clone: One junction end does not reproduce the germline sequence, and a read error may be involved. The chain combines TRBV27 with TRBJ1-2; 9 bases are shared with TRBD1. The CDR3 length is 20 residues. Per germline, CDR1 MNHEY and CDR2 SMNVEV (reference sequence). CDR3 nucleotides: TGTGCCAGCAGCTTATTAGGCCCAGGGTGGGGGAAAGGGGACAGGGATGGCTACACCTTC. Protein: CASSLLGPGWGKGDRDGYTF.

V gene TRBV5-1 combines with J gene TRBJ2-3; 10 bases agree with TRBD2. The CDR3 sequence is 15 residues long. Trimming removed 4 bases from V and 0 bases from J; junction bases left unmatched: 2. Looked up from germline, CDR1 is SGHRS and CDR2 is YFSETQ. The CDR3 sequence: CASSPTSGSTDTQYF. CDR3 bases: TGCGCCAGCAGCCCGACTAGCGGGAGCACAGATACGCAGTATTTT.

In DNA form, the CDR3 reads TGTGCCAGCAGCTTAAGCCCCGCAGGAGAAGCACCCCTCCACTTT. Protein product: CASSLSPAGEAPLHF. The rearrangement uses TRBV7-3 and TRBJ1-6; no reliable D call. Trimming shortened V by 1 base and J by 11 bases, and 15 bases separated the two germline ends. The CDR3 runs 15 residues. Germline CDR1 is SGHTA and CDR2 is FQGTGA.

J is TRBJ2-7 and V is TRBV10-3, with TRBD2 as a possible D gene (6 bases). The V and J ends lost 6 bases and 1 base respectively, with 16 bases between them. The germline CDR1 and CDR2 sequences are ENHRY and SYGVKD. The CDR3 has 15 residues. CDR3 nucleotide sequence: TGTGCCATCAGCAAAGTCCGGGACTCTTCCTACGAGCAGTACTTC. This translates into CAISKVRDSSYEQYF.

V gene TRBV5-1 combines with J gene TRBJ2-7; 10 bases match TRBD2. The CDR3 totals 15 residues. With 0 bases clipped from V and 0 bases from J, the junction kept 0 bases outside the gene matches. Germline assignment: CDR1 SGHRS and CDR2 YFSETQ. The CDR3 reads CASSLVAGGSYEQYF. DNA for the CDR3: TGCGCCAGCAGCTTGGTAGCGGGGGGCTCCTACGAGCAGTACTTC.

J is TRBJ2-3 and V is TRBV6-1, with 8 bases that match TRBD1. CDR1 is MNHNS, CDR2 SASEGT, per germline. The ends lost 4 bases at V and 3 bases at J; junction bases unmatched: 12. The CDR3 covers 17 residues. CDR3 coding DNA: TGTGCCAGCAGTGCTCCGCCCGGACAGGGTGCAACAGATACGCAGTATTTT. Residues: CASSAPPGQGATDTQYF.

The chain combines TRBV7-9 with TRBJ2-1; tentative D call: TRBD2 (6 bases). This CDR3 has 17 residues. V lost 5 bases, J lost 9 bases, and 26 bases lay in between. Germline loops: CDR1 SEHNR, CDR2 FQNEAQ (reference sequence). The CDR3 DNA is TGTGCCAGCAGCCCCCTCCCGGGAGAGGGTCGTTTGAGTGAGCAGTTCTTC. Its translation: CASSPLPGEGRLSEQFF. The full variable domain, completed using reference TRBV7-9 and TRBJ2-1, is DTGVSQNPRHKITKRGQNVTFRCDPISEHNRLYWYRQTLGQGPEFLTYFQNEAQLEKSRLLSDRFSAERPKGSFSTLEIQRTEQGDSAMYLCASSPLPGEGRLSEQFFGPGTRLTVL.

The CDR3 sequence is CASSVRGGSPEQYF. For the CDR3, the DNA is TGTGCCAGTAGTGTCCGCGGGGGCTCGCCCGAGCAGTACTTC. The genes are TRBV19 and TRBJ2-7; the D gene is possibly TRBD2 (7 bases). Trimming left V 5 bases short and J 6 bases short, with 17 bases between. The CDR3 sequence is 14 residues long. In germline, CDR1 is LNHDA, CDR2 SQIVND (reference sequence).

This chain joins TRBV7-9 and TRBJ2-1, with TRBD2 matching over 11 bases. With V trimmed by 5 bases and J by 6 bases, 3 bases remained unmatched. The CDR3 loop spans 14 amino acids. Germline V gives CDR1 SEHNR, CDR2 FQNEAQ (reference sequence). The CDR3 nucleotides read TGTGCCAGCAGCCTTAGCGGGGGGGCCAATGAGCAGTTCTTC. Protein sequence: CASSLSGGANEQFF.

This chain connects TRBV28 to TRBJ2-7; 9 bases match TRBD2. V shed 6 bases and J 9 bases; nucleotides not matched to a gene: 12. The length of the CDR3 is 14 residues. The germline CDR1 and CDR2 sequences are MDHEN and SYDVKM. The DNA for the CDR3 is TGTGCCAGCAGGTTAGCGGGAGAAGGGAAGGGGCAGTACTTC. This translates into CASRLAGEGKGQYF.

The chain employs TRBV27 and TRBJ2-7; 7 bases align to TRBD2. Germline V lookup: CDR1 MNHEY, CDR2 SMNVEV (reference sequence). The CDR3 is made up of 15 amino acids. After removal of 2 bases from V and 3 bases from J, the junction contained 7 bases not matched to a gene. The CDR3 loop is CASSLRWRDYYEQYF. The CDR3 region has the DNA TGTGCCAGCAGTTTAAGGTGGAGGGACTACTACGAGCAGTACTTC.

The rearrangement uses TRBV2 and TRBJ1-5; the match to TRBD1 covers 9 bases. Germline loops: CDR1 SNHLY, CDR2 FYNNEI. CDR3 length: 14 amino acids. J lost 8 bases, V lost 6 bases, and 8 bases had no gene match. CDR3 sequence: CASRSGQGYEPQHF. The CDR3 nucleotides are TGTGCCAGCAGATCTGGACAGGGGTATGAGCCCCAGCATTTT.

The chain links TRBV7-9 to TRBJ1-2; weak D call: TRBD1 (5 bases). The CDR3 is made up of 13 amino acids. Deletions cut 4 bases from V and 2 bases from J, with 8 bases between. From germline, CDR1 is SEHNR and CDR2 FQNEAQ (reference sequence). The CDR3 spells CASSYGGNYGYTF. In nucleotides, the CDR3 is TGTGCCAGCAGCTACGGGGGAAACTATGGCTACACCTTC.

With regard to this clone: At one end, the junction sequence differs from germline, possibly due to a read error. The chain joins TRBV7-9 to TRBJ2-1; weak D call: TRBD2 (6 bases). Per the germline V gene, CDR1 is SEHNR and CDR2 is FQNEAQ (reference sequence). This CDR3 comprises 12 residues. CDR3 sequence reads: CASSSSPGSCLF. In DNA form, the CDR3 reads TGTGCCAGCAGCTCGTCTCCCGGGAGCTGTCTCTTC.

CDR3: CASSPGGLGYGYTF. Here the CDR3 DNA reads TGTGCCAGCAGCCCTGGGGGGCTGGGCTATGGCTACACCTTC. J is TRBJ1-2 and V is TRBV7-3; TRBD1 might be the D (6 bases). The germline V and J ends were trimmed by 5 bases and 4 bases, with 14 bases remaining between them. The CDR3 consists of 14 residues. Germline V gives CDR1 SGHTA, CDR2 FQGTGA.

This chain links TRBV5-1 with TRBJ2-1, with 9 bases fitting TRBD2. The CDR3 consists of 19 residues. Germline assignment: CDR1 SGHRS and CDR2 YFSETQ. The ends lost 3 bases at V and 0 bases at J; junction bases unmatched: 13. The CDR3 sequence: CASSWPATSGGSSYNEQFF. The CDR3 DNA reads TGCGCCAGCAGCTGGCCGGCGACTAGCGGAGGAAGCTCCTACAATGAGCAGTTCTTC.

The table lists this clone with a count of one. The chain uses TRBV4-3 and TRBJ2-3; D is unresolved. Germline V gene sequence: CDR1 LGHNA, CDR2 YSLEER. V lost 1 base and J lost 4, with 9 bases in between. CDR3 length: 14 residues. The CDR3 here is CASSQGVPSDTQYF. As DNA, the CDR3 is TGCGCCAGCAGCCAAGGCGTTCCCTCAGATACGCAGTATTTT.

This sequence joins TRBV6-5 and TRBJ2-1; D tentatively fits TRBD1 or TRBD2 (7 bases each). There are 13 residues in the CDR3. The V end was cut by 7 bases, the J end by 9 bases, with 16 bases between. Germline assignment: CDR1 MNHEY and CDR2 SVGAGI. The CDR3 DNA sequence: TGTGCCAGCACCAGGGGGGGTTTGTTTGAGCAGTTCTTC. The encoded protein is CASTRGGLFEQFF.

This chain links TRBV7-8 with TRBJ2-7; 7 bases agree with TRBD1. Unmatched junction bases numbered 3, after V lost 3 bases and J lost 1 base. The CDR3 sequence is 14 residues long. Germline CDR1 is SGHVS and CDR2 is FQNEAQ. The CDR3 DNA is TGTGCCAGCAGCTTTTACAGGGGTTCCTACGAGCAGTACTTC. Amino acid sequence: CASSFYRGSYEQYF.

The chain has TRBV6-1 and TRBJ1-3; 7 bases match TRBD1. There are 15 residues in the CDR3. The V and J ends lost 5 bases and 2 bases, in that order; junction bases with no gene match: 6. Looked up from germline, CDR1 is MNHNS and CDR2 is SASEGT. In DNA, the CDR3 is TGTGCCAGCAGTTTAAACACAGGGGCTGGAAACACCATATATTTT. Translating gives CASSLNTGAGNTIYF.

This sequence joins TRBV4-1 and TRBJ1-3, with D unclear. CDR3 length: 16 amino acids. The V gene lost 0 bases and the J gene lost 3 bases, with 12 bases spanning the gap. Germline values: CDR1 MGHRA, CDR2 YSYEKL. The CDR3 nucleotides are TGCGCCAGCAGCCAAGATTTGTTAGGGCATGGAAACACCATATATTTT. Amino acid sequence: CASSQDLLGHGNTIYF.

The chain recombines TRBV18 with TRBJ1-1; 7 positions agree with TRBD1. Trimming cost V 4 bases and J 3 bases; bases outside gene matches: 5. CDR1 and CDR2 (germline): KGHSH, LQKENI. The CDR3 spans 14 residues. The DNA for the CDR3 is TGTGCCAGCTCACGCCAGGGGGACTACACTGAAGCTTTCTTT. Protein: CASSRQGDYTEAFF.

As regards this clone: At one end the junction does not follow the germline gene, possibly because of a read error. The V call is TRBV29-1, the J call TRBJ2-1, with TRBD2 matching 10 bases. Germline CDR1 SQVTM, CDR2 ANQGSEA. This CDR3 has 14 residues. CDR3 in DNA: TGCAGCGTTGAAAAGAGATTAGCGGGGGGTGGGGAAGTCTTC. It codes for CSVEKRLAGGGEVF.

The chain uses TRBV6-5 and TRBJ2-2, with a possible D match to TRBD2 (5 bases). The germline V and J ends were trimmed by 7 bases and 1 base, with 10 bases remaining between them. CDR1 is MNHEY, CDR2 SVGAGI, per germline. This CDR3 comprises 14 residues. The CDR3 DNA reads TGTGCCAGCACCCGGACTTTGAACACCGGGGAGCTGTTTTTT. This sequence encodes CASTRTLNTGELFF.

The chain uses TRBV30 and TRBJ1-2; 8 nucleotides agree with TRBD1. V dropped 5 bases and J dropped 8; count of bases not matched to a gene: 7. Germline V gene lookup returns CDR1 GTSNPN and CDR2 SVGIG (reference sequence). This CDR3 is 12 amino acids long. The CDR3: CAWETGAEGYTF. The CDR3 region has the DNA TGTGCCTGGGAGACAGGGGCTGAGGGCTACACCTTC.

The rearrangement links TRBV5-1 to TRBJ2-3; D unresolved. The length of the CDR3 is 13 residues. Trimming removed 7 bases at V and 4 bases at J, with 13 bases between. CDR1 and CDR2 (germline): SGHRS, YFSETQ. The CDR3 loop reads CASRPQNSDTQYF. The CDR3 DNA follows: TGCGCCAGCCGACCCCAGAACTCAGATACGCAGTATTTT.

In its sample, this clone was seen a few times. The rearrangement links TRBV6-5 to TRBJ2-7; 9 nucleotides agree with TRBD1. This CDR3 contains 15 residues. V lost 2 bases to trimming and J lost 4 bases; unmatched junction nucleotides: 6. The germline V gene has CDR1 MNHEY and CDR2 SVGAGI. The DNA of the CDR3 is TGTGCCAGCAGTTACGGGACAGGGTACCTGTACGAGCAGTACTTC. Residues: CASSYGTGYLYEQYF.

V and J are TRBV9 and TRBJ2-3; 7 bases are a match to TRBD1. Germline CDR1 reads SGDLS; CDR2 reads YYNGEE. This CDR3 is built from 13 residues. V was clipped by 4 bases and J by 9 bases; unmatched bases: 8. The DNA for the CDR3 is TGTGCCAGCAGCACAGAAGGGGGCGGGACGCAGTATTTT. It is translated as CASSTEGGGTQYF.

V and J are TRBV7-9 and TRBJ2-3; D is unresolved. Germline CDR1 reads SEHNR; CDR2 reads FQNEAQ (reference sequence). This CDR3 is built from 14 residues. The V end lost 3 bases, the J end lost 4 bases, and 11 bases lay between the germline ends. DNA of the CDR3: TGTGCCAGCAGCTTGCTGGCTCAGGCAGATACGCAGTATTTT. Translating gives CASSLLAQADTQYF. Full variable domain (missing parts from reference TRBV7-9 and TRBJ2-3): DTGVSQNPRHKITKRGQNVTFRCDPISEHNRLYWYRQTLGQGPEFLTYFQNEAQLEKSRLLSDRFSAERPKGSFSTLEIQRTEQGDSAMYLCASSLLAQADTQYFGPGTRLTVL.